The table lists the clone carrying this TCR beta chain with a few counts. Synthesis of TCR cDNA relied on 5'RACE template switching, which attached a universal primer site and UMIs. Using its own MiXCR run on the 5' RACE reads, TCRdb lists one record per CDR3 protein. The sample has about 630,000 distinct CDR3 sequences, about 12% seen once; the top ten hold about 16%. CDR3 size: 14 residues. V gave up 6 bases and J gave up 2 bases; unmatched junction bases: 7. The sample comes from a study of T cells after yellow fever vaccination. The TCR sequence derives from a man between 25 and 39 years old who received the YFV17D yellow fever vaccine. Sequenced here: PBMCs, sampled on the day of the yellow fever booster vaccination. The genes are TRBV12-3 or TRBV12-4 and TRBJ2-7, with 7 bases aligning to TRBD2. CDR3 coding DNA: TGTGCCAGCAGGGTCTGGGAGGGGCCCTACGAGCAGTACTTC. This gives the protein CASRVWEGPYEQYF.